This T cell receptor beta chain was recorded in a study of somatic mutations in cytotoxic T cells in rheumatoid arthritis. Study-level background: A subset of V beta antibody-stained T-cell populations was isolated by flow sorting, reaching nearly 100% purity, and this subset included V beta1+ cells that went on to TCRB sequencing. Findings and limits, study-wide: Among rheumatoid arthritis patients, TRBV07 appeared slightly underrepresented, and this finding was left without any adjustment for multiple comparisons.

Repertoires were generated with immunoSEQ multiplex PCR, while TCRdb's copy carries only in-frame clones and drops some. The top ten hold about 40% of the sample, which has some 7,300 clones, about 68% seen once. Germline V gives CDR1 MNHNS, CDR2 SASEGT. Trimming pared 3 bases from V and 8 bases from J, leaving 11 bases between. The length of the CDR3 is 14 residues. Worth noting for this clone: What it recognizes is unknown.

Sequenced material: CD8+ T cells sorted from blood. This sequence joins TRBV6-1 and TRBJ1-6, with no clear D. This clonotype was sampled from a woman in her sixties or seventies in good health. As DNA, the CDR3 is TGTGCCAGCAGTGATTGGAGGGCGGATTCACCCCTCCACTTT. It is translated as CASSDWRADSPLHF.